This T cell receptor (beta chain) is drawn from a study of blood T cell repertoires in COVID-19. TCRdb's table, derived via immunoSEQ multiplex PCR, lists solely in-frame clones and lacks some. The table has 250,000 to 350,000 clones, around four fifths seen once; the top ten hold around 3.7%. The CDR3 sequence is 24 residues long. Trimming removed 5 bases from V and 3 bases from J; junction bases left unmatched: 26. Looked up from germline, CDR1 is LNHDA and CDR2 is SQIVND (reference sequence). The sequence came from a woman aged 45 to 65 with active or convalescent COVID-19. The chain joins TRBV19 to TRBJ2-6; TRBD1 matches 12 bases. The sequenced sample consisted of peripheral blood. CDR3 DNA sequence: TGTGCCAGTAGTCGGTACCGGGACAGGGGGCTTCGAGGGAGGGCCAATAGTGGGGCCAACGTCCTGACTTTC. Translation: CASSRYRDRGLRGRANSGANVLTF.